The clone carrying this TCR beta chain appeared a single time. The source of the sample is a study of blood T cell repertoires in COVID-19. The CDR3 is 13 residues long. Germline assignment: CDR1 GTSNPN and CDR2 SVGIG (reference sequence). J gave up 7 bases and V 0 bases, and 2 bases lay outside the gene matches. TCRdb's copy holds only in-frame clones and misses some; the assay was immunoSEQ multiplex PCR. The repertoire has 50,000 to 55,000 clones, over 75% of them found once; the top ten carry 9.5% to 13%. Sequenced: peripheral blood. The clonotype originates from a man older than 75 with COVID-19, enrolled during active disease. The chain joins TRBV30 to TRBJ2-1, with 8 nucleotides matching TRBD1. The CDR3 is CAWSVNRGNEQFF. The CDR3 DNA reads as TGTGCCTGGAGTGTGAACAGGGGGAATGAGCAGTTCTTC.